The clone carrying this TCR beta chain was picked up a small number of times. Its specificity is unknown. The data were obtained in a study of cytomegalovirus exposure and HLA in healthy donors. Germline V gene lookup returns CDR1 MNHEY and CDR2 SVGAGI. The CDR3 is 15 residues long. The V segment lost 6 bases and the J segment 4 bases; nucleotides outside the gene matches: 7. Study-wide results and caveats: The productive fraction for most TCR beta V segments was about 87% or about 30% in an earlier analysis. A missense DCLRE1C variant was associated with V- and J-gene trimming of TCR beta chains in a later analysis, and an independent cohort replicated the association.

PCR was performed using 60 Vbeta and 13 Jbeta primers. Some clones are missing from TCRdb's copy, which holds only in-frame ones; the method was immunoSEQ multiplex PCR. The data contain 97,000 or so clones, about a tenth of them seen just once; the ten biggest clones take up 5.1%. The chain employs TRBV6-5 and TRBJ1-1; 11 bases map to TRBD1. The source of this sequence is a man over 45 in good health and CMV-seropositive. Sequenced material: PBMCs. The CDR3 reads CASSGQGAVGTEAFF. The CDR3 DNA reads TGTGCCAGCAGCGGACAGGGGGCCGTTGGCACTGAAGCTTTCTTT.